This T cell receptor (beta chain) emerged from a study of vaccination effects on CD4 cells after COVID-19. CD4+ T cells were isolated after roughly nine days of culture. Subjects were given two BNT162b2 or mRNA-1273 vaccine doses. Days 3 and 7 saw half the medium replaced with IL-2 medium. On this clone itself: The antigen remains undetermined.

Some clones are missing from TCRdb's copy, which holds only in-frame ones; the method was immunoSEQ multiplex PCR. Of around 66,000 clones in the sample, around 70% were seen once. Germline V gene sequence: CDR1 KGHDR, CDR2 SFDVKD. Trimming cost V 5 bases and J 3 bases, with 10 bases left between them. The CDR3 covers 14 residues. Points from the study as a whole: Marked clonal contraction was seen in infection- and vaccine-induced clones late after vaccination.

The receptor was derived from a human donor who received a COVID-19 vaccine. The sequencing here drew on CD4+ T cells from PBMCs cultured without peptide, taken after COVID-19 vaccination. J is TRBJ1-5 and V is TRBV24-1; D gene uncertain. Here the CDR3 DNA reads TGTGCCACCAGTGGTACGGGGAACAATCAGCCCCAGCATTTT. Residues: CATSGTGNNQPQHF.